These T cell receptor beta chains were read from a single sample in a study of neurological immune-mediated disorders. TCRdb reanalysed the 5' RACE reads using MiXCR and keeps one entry per CDR3 protein. This repertoire shows roughly 49,000 distinct CDR3 sequences, less than 15% found once; its top ten account for less than 5.5%. What was sequenced was PBMCs. Receptors were obtained from a male donor with HTLV-1-associated myelopathy (HAM/TSP). CDR3s include the opening cysteine and the closing phenylalanine or tryptophan. The D gene is left open where the match is weak. Rows may omit the clone size; those that give it use once, few, many or a size class.

. many TRBJ1-1 TRBV20-1 TGCAGTGCTAGAGATCGAAGGGTGAACACTGAAGCTTTCTTT CSARDRRVNTEAFF
. . TRBJ1-6 TRBV12-3/TRBV12-4 TGTGCCAGCAGTTCGCGGGACAAGTCCTACAGCTCCTATAATTCACCCCTCCACTTT CASSSRDKSYSSYNSPLHF
. many TRBJ2-7 TRBV5-1 TGCGCCAGCAGCCACCAGACGGGCTACGAGCAGTACTTC CASSHQTGYEQYF
. many TRBJ2-3 TRBV7-7 TGTGCTAGCAGCCAAACCATCCCCGATACGCAGTATTTT CASSQTIPDTQYF
. many TRBJ2-5 TRBV5-1 TGCGCCAGCAGCTCGTCCACGACTCAAGAGACCCAGTACTTC CASSSSTTQETQYF
TRBD1 many TRBJ1-5 TRBV7-2 TGTGCCCGGTTGATGGGGGGGCAACAGGGGTCTCAGCCCCAGCATTTT CARLMGGQQGSQPQHF
. many TRBJ2-2 TRBV20-1 TGCAGTGCCAATCTAGGGAGGACTACCACCGGGGAGCTGTTTTTT CSANLGRTTTGELFF
TRBD2 many TRBJ2-3 TRBV6-6 TGTGCCAGCAGAGCGGGGGACCCCACAGATACGCAGTATTTT CASRAGDPTDTQYF
TRBD1 many TRBJ2-7 TRBV5-1 TGCGCCAGCAGCTGGGACAGGGGGACCTACGAGCAGTACTTC CASSWDRGTYEQYF
. many TRBJ1-4 TRBV5-1 TGCGCCAGCAGTAGGGAGTCGAGTGAAAAACTGTTTTTT CASSRESSEKLFF
. many TRBJ2-7 TRBV28 TGTGCCAGCACCCCCCGGGGCCGGAGCTCCTACGAGCAGTACTTC CASTPRGRSSYEQYF
. many TRBJ1-2 TRBV5-1 TGCGCCAGCAGCCACGGGACGGACTATGGCTACACCTTC CASSHGTDYGYTF
. . TRBJ2-1 TRBV6-1 TGTGCCTCAGAAACAGGGCTGGCCAATGAGCAGTTCTTC CASETGLANEQFF
. . TRBJ1-3 TRBV4-3 TGCGCCAACAGCCAAGATGGGGGTGCTGCAAACACCATATATTTT CANSQDGGAANTIYF
. many TRBJ1-6 TRBV5-1 TGCGCCAGCAGCTTGGGGGGCTATAATTCACCCCTCCACTTT CASSLGGYNSPLHF
TRBD1 many TRBJ2-6 TRBV11-2 TGTGCCAGCAGCTTAAGGGACAGCCCTCTCTCTGGGGCCAACGTCCTGACTTTC CASSLRDSPLSGANVLTF
. many TRBJ2-3 TRBV5-1 TGCGCCAGCAGCTTGGCCCCCAACACAGATACGCAGTATTTT CASSLAPNTDTQYF
. many TRBJ1-5 TRBV12-3/TRBV12-4 TGTGCCAGCAGTGCCTACAGGGCCCAGCCCCAGCATTTT CASSAYRAQPQHF
TRBD2 many TRBJ2-3 TRBV9 TGTGCCAGCAGCGTAACTGCTAGCGGCGGAACAGATACGCAGTATTTT CASSVTASGGTDTQYF
. many TRBJ1-2 TRBV20-1 TGCAGTGCTAGGACGGCGGTCTATGGCTACACCTTC CSARTAVYGYTF
. medium-sized TRBJ2-5 TRBV7-3 TGTGCCAGCAGCCTACAGGGCCGGGAGACCCAGTACTTC CASSLQGRETQYF
. many TRBJ1-5 TRBV15 TGTGCCACCAGCAGAAAGACCGGGACGGACAATCAGCCCCAGCATTTT CATSRKTGTDNQPQHF
TRBD2 many TRBJ2-5 TRBV5-1 TGCGCCAGCATTACTAGCGGGGGGCCAGGAGAGACCCAGTACTTC CASITSGGPGETQYF